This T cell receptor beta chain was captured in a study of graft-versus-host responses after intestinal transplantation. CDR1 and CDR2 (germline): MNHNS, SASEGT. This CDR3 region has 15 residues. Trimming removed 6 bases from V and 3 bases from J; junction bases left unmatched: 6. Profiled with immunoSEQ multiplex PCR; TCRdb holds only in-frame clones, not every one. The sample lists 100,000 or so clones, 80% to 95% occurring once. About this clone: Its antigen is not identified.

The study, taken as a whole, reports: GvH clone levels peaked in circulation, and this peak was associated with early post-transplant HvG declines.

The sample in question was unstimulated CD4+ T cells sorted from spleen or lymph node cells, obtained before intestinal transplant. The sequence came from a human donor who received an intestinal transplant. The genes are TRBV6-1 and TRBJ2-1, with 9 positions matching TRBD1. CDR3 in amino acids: CASRVDRGVYNEQFF. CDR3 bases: TGTGCCAGCAGGGTAGACAGGGGGGTCTACAATGAGCAGTTCTTC.